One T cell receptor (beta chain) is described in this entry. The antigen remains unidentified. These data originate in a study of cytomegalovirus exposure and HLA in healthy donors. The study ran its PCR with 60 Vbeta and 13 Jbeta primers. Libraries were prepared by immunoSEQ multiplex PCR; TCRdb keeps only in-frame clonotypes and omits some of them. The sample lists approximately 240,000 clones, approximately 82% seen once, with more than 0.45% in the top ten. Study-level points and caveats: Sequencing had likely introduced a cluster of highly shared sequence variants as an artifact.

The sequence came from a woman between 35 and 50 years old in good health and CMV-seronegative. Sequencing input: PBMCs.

The CDR3 bases are TGTGCCAGCAGAGCCACAGGGACCCAAGAGACCCAGTACTTC. This translates into CASRATGTQETQYF. The chain couples TRBV27 to TRBJ2-5, with D tentatively TRBD1 (6 bases). This CDR3 has 14 amino acids. The V gene's germline CDR1 is MNHEY and CDR2 SMNVEV (reference sequence). Trimming cost V 6 bases and J 1 base, with 12 bases left between them.